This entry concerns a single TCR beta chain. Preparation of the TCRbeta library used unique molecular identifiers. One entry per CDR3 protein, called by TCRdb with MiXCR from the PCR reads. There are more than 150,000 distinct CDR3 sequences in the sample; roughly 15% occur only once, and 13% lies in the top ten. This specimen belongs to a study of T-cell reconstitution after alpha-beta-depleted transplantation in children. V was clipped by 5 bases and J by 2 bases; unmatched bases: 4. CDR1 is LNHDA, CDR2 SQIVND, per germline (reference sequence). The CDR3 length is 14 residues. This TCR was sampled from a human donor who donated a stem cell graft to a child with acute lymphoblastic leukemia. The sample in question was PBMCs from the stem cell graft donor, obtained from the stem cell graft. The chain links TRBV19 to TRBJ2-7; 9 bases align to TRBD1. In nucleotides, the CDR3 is TGTGCCAGTAGTGGGACAGGGACCACCTACGAGCAGTACTTC. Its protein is CASSGTGTTYEQYF.